Shown below are 32 T cell receptor beta chains from a single sample sequenced in a study of blood T cells in healthy people across ages. With a J-beta primer mix and a sample-barcoded 5' primer, a second PCR ran roughly 6 to 11 cycles. Each CDR3 protein is one row after TCRdb ran MiXCR on the 5' RACE reads. The table records some 1.7 million distinct CDR3 sequences, about 28% of them present only once. Specimen: blood. Receptors were obtained from a woman aged 25 to 39 in good health.

In its sample, this clonotype was seen a few times. This sequence joins TRBV7-7 and TRBJ2-1, with TRBD2 matching 8 bases. The CDR3 contains 15 residues. The V gene end was trimmed by 6 bases and the J gene end by 9 bases; junction bases not matched to a gene: 13. Germline V lookup: CDR1 SSHAT, CDR2 FNYEAQ (reference sequence). CDR3 in amino acids: CASSLGASGRAEQFF. The DNA of the CDR3 is TGTGCCAGCAGTTTGGGGGCTAGCGGGCGGGCTGAGCAGTTCTTC.

The chain links TRBV5-6 to TRBJ2-1, with D uncertain. The CDR3 spans 12 residues. Germline CDR1 is SGHDT and CDR2 is YYEEEE. Trimming pared 4 bases from V and 8 bases from J, leaving 10 bases between. In DNA form, the CDR3 reads TGTGCCAGCAGCACCGAGGTCGATGAGCAGTTCTTC. Protein: CASSTEVDEQFF.

The V and J genes are TRBV3-1 and TRBJ2-1; the D gene is possibly TRBD2 (6 bases). The germline V gene has CDR1 LGHDT and CDR2 YNNKEL (reference sequence). Trimming took 4 bases from V and 5 from J, leaving 24 bases between them. This CDR3 spans 18 amino acids. CDR3 amino acids: CASSLKVLRGNENNEQFF. For the CDR3, the DNA is TGTGCCAGCAGCCTAAAGGTCCTGCGGGGAAACGAAAACAATGAGCAGTTCTTC.

This clonotype was detected only a few times. The chain recombines TRBV19 with TRBJ2-1; 9 nucleotides match TRBD2. Unmatched junction bases numbered 11, after V lost 7 bases and J lost 10 bases. CDR3 length equals 14 residues. CDR1 is LNHDA, CDR2 SQIVND, per germline (reference sequence). DNA for the CDR3: TGTGCCAGTACAAGTATGGCGGGAGGGAGGGAGCAGTTCTTC. This gives the protein CASTSMAGGREQFF.

Details on this clonotype: A much larger clone lies a single base off, so this may be a read error. The chain combines TRBV6-5 with TRBJ1-2; D is ambiguous. The CDR3 has 16 residues. Trimming cost V 5 bases and J 3 bases, with 19 bases left between them. The germline CDR1 and CDR2 sequences are MNHEY and SVGAGI. In nucleotides, the CDR3 is TGTGCCAGCAGTCCTGTGGGAAACGGAGCTGACTATGGCTACACCTTC. Protein sequence: CASSPVGNGADYGYTF.

A note on this clonotype: The junction and the germline gene differ at one end; a read error may be behind it. The V and J genes are TRBV18 and TRBJ2-1; D possibly corresponds to TRBD1 (7 bases). CDR3 length equals 16 residues. Per the germline V gene, CDR1 is KGHSH and CDR2 is LQKENI. The CDR3 spells CASSPRQGVGGNEQLF. The CDR3 region has the DNA TGTGCCAGCTCACCACGACAGGGAGTGGGGGGCAATGAGCAGTTATTC.

CDR3 in amino acids: CASSSWGINQPQHF. CDR3 coding DNA: TGTGCCAGCAGCTCGTGGGGGATCAATCAGCCCCAGCATTTT. V gene TRBV5-6 combines with J gene TRBJ1-5; maybe TRBD1 (5 bases). The V and J ends lost 3 bases and 3 bases respectively, with 10 bases between them. The CDR3 is 14 amino acids. Germline lookup yields CDR1 SGHDT and CDR2 YYEEEE.

This clonotype has only a few counts. DNA of the CDR3: TGTGCCAGCAGTTTCCGGACGATTTTCGGGGGCTACACCTTC. Translated: CASSFRTIFGGYTF. The rearrangement links TRBV12-3 or TRBV12-4 to TRBJ1-2; D unclear. Trimming took off 3 bases at V and 8 bases at J, with 16 bases between the two ends. The CDR3 is 14 residues long.

The J gene is TRBJ2-7, the V gene TRBV2; D is ambiguous. Germline assignment: CDR1 SNHLY and CDR2 FYNNEI. The CDR3 is 14 residues long. The germline V and J ends were trimmed by 6 bases and 0 bases, with 12 bases remaining between them. Here the CDR3 DNA reads TGTGCCAGCAGCACTACCTCGAGCTCCTACGAGCAGTACTTC. Its protein product is CASSTTSSSYEQYF. Full variable domain (remainder filled in from reference TRBV2 and TRBJ2-7): EPEVTQTPSHQVTQMGQEVILRCVPISNHLYFYWYRQILGQKVEFLVSFYNNEISEKSEIFDDQFSVERPDGSNFTLKIRSTKLEDSAMYFCASSTTSSSYEQYFGPGTRLTVT.

V usage is TRBV5-1 and J usage is TRBJ2-6; D unresolved. V was shortened by 0 bases and J by 0 bases, with 10 bases between the two germline ends. CDR1 is SGHRS, CDR2 YFSETQ, per germline. The CDR3 sequence is 17 residues long. In DNA form, the CDR3 reads TGCGCCAGCAGCTTGGTCAACGGCCTCTCTGGGGCCAACGTCCTGACTTTC. This translates into CASSLVNGLSGANVLTF.

As regards this clonotype: This may stem from a read error, because a much larger clone lies one nucleotide away. This rearrangement joins TRBV12-3 or TRBV12-4 to TRBJ2-1; the D gene is possibly TRBD2 (5 bases). The DNA end lines up better with TRBJ2-7; the J call may be wrong. This CDR3 spans 14 amino acids. CDR3 in DNA: TGTGCCAGCAGTTTGAACGGGGAGTACAATGAGCAGTACTTC. This sequence encodes CASSLNGEYNEQYF.

This chain uses TRBV5-5 with TRBJ2-7, with 9 bases matching TRBD2. This CDR3 comprises 18 residues. V trimming: 4 bases; J trimming: 0 bases; junction bases outside the gene matches: 14. From germline, CDR1 is SGHKS and CDR2 YYEKEE (reference sequence). The CDR3 loop reads CASSPRSRLAASSYEQYF. CDR3 sequence (DNA): TGTGCCAGCAGCCCGAGAAGCAGACTAGCGGCCAGCTCCTACGAGCAGTACTTC.

As regards this clonotype: A junction end diverges from the germline sequence, so it may reflect a read error. V usage is TRBV2 and J usage is TRBJ2-1, with TRBD1 matching 7 bases. Germline V gene lookup returns CDR1 SNHLY and CDR2 FYNNEI. The CDR3 has 15 residues. CDR3 region: CAGSSDRVSYNEQFF. CDR3 sequence (DNA): TGTGCCGGCAGCAGCGACAGGGTCTCCTACAATGAGCAGTTCTTC.

The table lists this clonotype with many counts. The chain recombines TRBV5-1 with TRBJ2-7, with 8 bases identical to TRBD2. The V gene's germline CDR1 is SGHRS and CDR2 YFSETQ. With 6 bases clipped from V and 6 bases from J, the junction kept 20 bases outside the gene matches. This CDR3 spans 17 amino acids. The CDR3 reads CASTFGGAGAREGEQYF. For the CDR3, the DNA is TGCGCCAGCACCTTTGGGGGAGCGGGGGCGAGGGAAGGCGAGCAGTACTTC.

This clonotype was counted a few times. The V and J genes are TRBV11-2 and TRBJ2-5, with D perhaps given as TRBD1 or TRBD2 (5 bases each). The end of the DNA fits TRBJ2-7 better, so the J call may be wrong. Per the germline V gene, CDR1 is SGHAT and CDR2 is FQNNGV. CDR3 length equals 17 residues. The DNA of the CDR3 is TGTGCCAGCAGCTTAGGTGGGATTGGGGGTGATATCTACGAGCAGTACTTC. Amino acid sequence: CASSLGGIGGDIYEQYF.

This clonotype occurred once. This chain joins TRBV24-1 and TRBJ2-3; TRBD2 is a possible D gene (5 bases). Germline assignment: CDR1 KGHDR and CDR2 SFDVKD. V was pared by 4 bases and J by 1 base, with 11 bases between. The CDR3 consists of 15 residues. CDR3 sequence reads: CATSDGGSGTDTQYF. The CDR3 DNA reads as TGTGCCACCAGTGACGGTGGGAGTGGCACAGATACGCAGTATTTT.

Details on this clonotype: Compared with germline, one end of the junction differs, possibly owing to a read error. V and J are TRBV19 and TRBJ2-6; D unclear. The CDR3 length is 13 residues. Germline assignment: CDR1 LNHDA and CDR2 SQIVND (reference sequence). The CDR3 DNA reads TGTCCCAGTAGCAATCGGGGGGCCAACGTCCTGACTTTC. This sequence encodes CPSSNRGANVLTF.

V gene TRBV7-9 combines with J gene TRBJ2-5; D not certain. Trimming shortened V by 5 bases and J by 5 bases, and 9 bases separated the two germline ends. There are 12 residues in the CDR3. The germline gives CDR1 SEHNR, CDR2 FQNEAQ (reference sequence). CDR3 in DNA: TGTGCCAGCAGCCTCCTTAACGAGACCCAGTACTTC. As protein: CASSLLNETQYF.

The CDR3 DNA follows: TGTGCCGGCGAACTAGCGGTAGCCAAAAACATTCAGTACTTC. This sequence encodes CAGELAVAKNIQYF. The genes are TRBV6-5 and TRBJ2-4, with 8 bases fitting TRBD2. The length of the CDR3 is 14 residues. CDR1 MNHEY and CDR2 SVGAGI come from the germline V gene. V lost 11 bases, J lost 0 bases, and 6 bases stayed unmatched.

As concerns this clonotype: It may be a read error: a sequence one base away is much more abundant. This chain links TRBV6-5 with TRBJ2-3; D gene unclear. Germline CDR1 is MNHEY and CDR2 is SVGAGI. CDR3 length: 13 amino acids. V was shortened by 6 bases and J by 6 bases, with 13 bases between the two germline ends. CDR3 amino acids: CASRRLGRDTQYF. CDR3 DNA sequence: TGTGCCAGCAGGCGCCTCGGCAGGGATACGCAGTATTTT.

This clonotype was detected ten times or more. The V and J genes are TRBV20-1 and TRBJ2-5, with 7 bases lining up with TRBD2. Germline CDR1 is DFQATT and CDR2 is SNEGSKA (reference sequence). The V and J ends lost 3 bases and 1 base, in that order; junction bases with no gene match: 11. This CDR3 has 16 amino acids. CDR3 in DNA: TGCAGTGCTAGTAATTATGCTAGCGGAAGCCAAGAGACCCAGTACTTC. It codes for CSASNYASGSQETQYF.

This sequence joins TRBV29-1 and TRBJ1-2, with 7 bases that match TRBD1. Trimming took 5 bases from V and 1 from J; bases not matched to a gene: 13. The CDR3 runs to 16 residues. CDR1 is SQVTM, CDR2 ANQGSEA, per germline. CDR3 coding DNA: TGCAGCGTTCTATCGAGCGGACAGGACTTTAACTATGGCTACACCTTC. It specifies CSVLSSGQDFNYGYTF.

This clonotype was observed a handful of times. This chain joins TRBV5-6 and TRBJ2-1; 8 bases are a match to TRBD1. V lost 1 base, J lost 3 bases, and 6 bases stayed unmatched. The CDR3 loop spans 16 amino acids. CDR1 is SGHDT and CDR2 is YYEEEE in the germline V gene. The CDR3 reads CASSLSQGAVYNEQFF. The CDR3 coding sequence is TGTGCCAGCAGCTTGTCCCAGGGGGCTGTCTACAATGAGCAGTTCTTC.

The rearrangement uses TRBV20-1 and TRBJ2-7; 11 bases are a match to TRBD2. The CDR3 covers 15 residues. Losses at the gene ends were 4 bases for V and 5 bases for J; bases not matched to a gene: 10. Germline V gene lookup returns CDR1 DFQATT and CDR2 SNEGSKA (reference sequence). The CDR3, as DNA: TGCAGTGCTATAGCGGGGGGGCTTATTTCCAACGAGCAGTACTTC. This sequence encodes CSAIAGGLISNEQYF.

The chain has TRBV14 and TRBJ2-1; D remains ambiguous. CDR1 is SGHDN and CDR2 is FVKESK in the germline V gene. The CDR3 runs to 17 residues. The ends were cut back, 0 bases at V and 4 bases at J, with 16 bases in the middle. For the CDR3, the DNA is TGTGCCAGCAGCCAAGATTATATGCCTACGCCATACAATGAGCAGTTCTTC. This encodes CASSQDYMPTPYNEQFF.

The table lists this clonotype with a few counts. This may arise from a read error, as a much more abundant clone is one base away. The chain carries TRBV29-1 and TRBJ2-1; weak D call: TRBD1 (6 bases). The better agreement between TRBJ2-7 and the DNA end casts doubt on the J call. The germline CDR1 and CDR2 sequences are SQVTM and ANQGSEA. This CDR3 comprises 14 residues. This CDR3 is CSVEQGLSYNEQYF. The CDR3 DNA follows: TGCAGCGTTGAACAGGGGCTATCCTACAATGAGCAGTACTTC.

With respect to this clonotype: The junction does not match germline at one end; this may be a read error. The rearrangement joins TRBV29-1 to TRBJ2-7; no clear D. Germline CDR1 is SQVTM and CDR2 is ANQGSEA. The CDR3 is 11 amino acids. CDR3: CIVSPCYERYF. CDR3 in DNA: TGCATTGTCTCCCCGTGCTACGAGCGGTACTTC.

This clonotype occurred a few times. The gene calls are TRBV28 and TRBJ2-5; either TRBD1 or TRBD2 may supply D (6 bases each). This CDR3 has 16 residues. Trimming took 6 bases from V and 1 from J, leaving 18 bases between them. Germline V gene data show CDR1 as MDHEN and CDR2 as SYDVKM. The CDR3 protein is CASSTFRRGTQETQYF. The CDR3 bases are TGTGCCAGCAGCACCTTTAGGAGGGGGACCCAAGAGACCCAGTACTTC.

Concerning this clonotype itself: A much larger clone sits a single nucleotide away, making a read error possible. The chain uses TRBV10-2 and TRBJ2-4; 7 positions agree with TRBD1. This CDR3 comprises 13 residues. The V segment lost 8 bases and the J segment 13 bases; nucleotides outside the gene matches: 14. Germline CDR1 is WSHSY and CDR2 is SAAADI. The CDR3 region is CASDKNRGHEQYF. The CDR3 nucleotides are TGCGCCAGCGATAAGAACAGGGGCCATGAGCAGTACTTC.

This clonotype was seen more than once but under ten times. The chain links TRBV3-1 to TRBJ2-5, with D tentatively TRBD2 (7 bases). Germline loops: CDR1 LGHDT, CDR2 YNNKEL (reference sequence). The CDR3 is 17 amino acids. Trimming took off 0 bases at V and 7 bases at J, with 21 bases between the two ends. This chain's CDR3 is CASSQERGGGLKRTQYF. The CDR3 coding sequence is TGTGCCAGCAGCCAAGAGAGGGGGGGAGGCCTCAAGAGGACCCAGTACTTC.

This rearrangement joins TRBV7-3 to TRBJ2-3; D may be TRBD2 (7 bases). This CDR3 region has 16 residues. Per the germline V gene, CDR1 is SGHTA and CDR2 is FQGTGA. V dropped 2 bases and J dropped 6 bases, with 18 bases sitting between them. CDR3 in amino acids: CASSLRGSAGADTQYF. The CDR3 DNA follows: TGTGCCAGCAGCTTACGGGGCTCGGCGGGGGCGGATACGCAGTATTTT.

The chain recombines TRBV12-3 or TRBV12-4 with TRBJ2-2, with TRBD2 matching over 10 bases. The CDR3 contains 16 residues. The V gene end was trimmed by 6 bases and the J gene end by 1 base; junction bases not matched to a gene: 5. DNA of the CDR3: TGTGCCAGCAGAAAACGACTAGCGGGGAACACCGGGGAGCTGTTTTTT. It is translated as CASRKRLAGNTGELFF.